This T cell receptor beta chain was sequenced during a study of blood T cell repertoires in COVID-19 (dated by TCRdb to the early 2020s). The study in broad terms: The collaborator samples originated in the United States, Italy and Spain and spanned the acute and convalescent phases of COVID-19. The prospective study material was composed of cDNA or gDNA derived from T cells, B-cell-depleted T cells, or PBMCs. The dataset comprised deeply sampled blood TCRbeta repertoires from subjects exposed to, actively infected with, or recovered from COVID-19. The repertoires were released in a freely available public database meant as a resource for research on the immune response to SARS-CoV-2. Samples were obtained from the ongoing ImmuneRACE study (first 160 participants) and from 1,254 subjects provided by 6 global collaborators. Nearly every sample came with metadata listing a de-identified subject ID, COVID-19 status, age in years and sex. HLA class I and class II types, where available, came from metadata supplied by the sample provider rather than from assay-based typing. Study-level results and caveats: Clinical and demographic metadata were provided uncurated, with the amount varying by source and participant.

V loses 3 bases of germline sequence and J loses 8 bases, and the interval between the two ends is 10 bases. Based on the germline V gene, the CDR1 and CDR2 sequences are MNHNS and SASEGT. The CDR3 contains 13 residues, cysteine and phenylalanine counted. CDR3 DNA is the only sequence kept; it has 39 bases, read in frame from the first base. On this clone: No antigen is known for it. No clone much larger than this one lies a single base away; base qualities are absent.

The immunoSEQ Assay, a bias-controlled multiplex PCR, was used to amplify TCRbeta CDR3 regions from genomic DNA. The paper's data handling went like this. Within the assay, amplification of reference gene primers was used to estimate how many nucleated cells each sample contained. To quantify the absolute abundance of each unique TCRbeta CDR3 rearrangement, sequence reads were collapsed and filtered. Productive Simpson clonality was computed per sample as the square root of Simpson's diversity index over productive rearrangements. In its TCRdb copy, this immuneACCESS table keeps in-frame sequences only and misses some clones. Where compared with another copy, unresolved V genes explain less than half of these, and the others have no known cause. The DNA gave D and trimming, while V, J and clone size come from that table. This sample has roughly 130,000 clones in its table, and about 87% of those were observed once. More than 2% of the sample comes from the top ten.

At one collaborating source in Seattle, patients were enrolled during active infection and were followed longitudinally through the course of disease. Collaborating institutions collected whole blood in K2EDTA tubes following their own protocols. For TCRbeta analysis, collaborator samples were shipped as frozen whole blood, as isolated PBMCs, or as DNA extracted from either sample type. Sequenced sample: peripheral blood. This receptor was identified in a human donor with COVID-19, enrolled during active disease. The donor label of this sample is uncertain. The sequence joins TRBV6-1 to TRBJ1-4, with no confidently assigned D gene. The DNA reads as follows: TGTGCCAGCAGTGACCTGAGTCAAGAAAAACTGTTTTTT. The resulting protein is CASSDLSQEKLFF.